Only a few counts were recorded for the clone carrying this TCR beta chain. Antigen: not known. This entry belongs to a study of OX40 agonist ivuxolimab in advanced cancers. V lost 3 bases to trimming and J lost 6 bases, with 6 bases between them. Germline CDR1 MNHNS, CDR2 SASEGT. CDR3 length: 11 residues. Study-wide points: A proportion of nonresponders additionally exhibited low normalized T-cell clonal expansion. Both blood CD4+ and CD8+ T cells showed clonal growth by week 6 at 0.1 to 3.0 mg/kg.

Anyone with autoimmune disease history or systemic immunosuppression was excluded. Produced via immunoSEQ multiplex PCR; TCRdb's table is partial and in-frame only. The profile shows under 25,000 clones, 65% to 90% of them singletons. The sequences come from CD4+ or CD8+ T cells sorted from blood, collected in a trial of the OX40 agonist ivuxolimab. The TCR originated in an adult with an advanced solid tumor such as melanoma, head and neck, liver or kidney cancer. This chain connects TRBV6-1 to TRBJ2-7; no clear D. CDR3 sequence (DNA): TGTGCCAGCAGTGATCTCTCCGAGCAGTACTTC. It codes for CASSDLSEQYF.